Here is one TCR beta chain with its context. No antigen is known for it. The source of the sample is a study of T cell responses to AZD1222 COVID-19 vaccine. Whole-study findings and limits: The study identified only six AZD1222 recipients as seropositive at baseline. It should be noted that donors were predominantly white British and more often female, and clonal diversity was possibly underestimated. After the peak T cell response, and only then, were repertoires sampled.

This table comes from immunoSEQ multiplex PCR, and its TCRdb copy is limited to in-frame clones, with some not included. The table records 65,000 to 85,000 clones, more than 70% of them present only once. Trimming stripped 1 base from V and 4 bases from J, with 13 bases between. Germline V lookup: CDR1 SEHNR, CDR2 FQNEAQ (reference sequence). The CDR3 sequence is 15 residues long. The sample here was peripheral blood, taken 28 days after the second dose of the MenACWY control vaccine. The sequence came from an adult who received the MenACWY meningococcal vaccine as a control. V gene TRBV7-9 combines with J gene TRBJ1-1; D not certain. The CDR3 is CASSLGEPAGTEAFF. CDR3 coding DNA: TGTGCCAGCAGCTTAGGGGAACCTGCGGGCACTGAAGCTTTCTTT.